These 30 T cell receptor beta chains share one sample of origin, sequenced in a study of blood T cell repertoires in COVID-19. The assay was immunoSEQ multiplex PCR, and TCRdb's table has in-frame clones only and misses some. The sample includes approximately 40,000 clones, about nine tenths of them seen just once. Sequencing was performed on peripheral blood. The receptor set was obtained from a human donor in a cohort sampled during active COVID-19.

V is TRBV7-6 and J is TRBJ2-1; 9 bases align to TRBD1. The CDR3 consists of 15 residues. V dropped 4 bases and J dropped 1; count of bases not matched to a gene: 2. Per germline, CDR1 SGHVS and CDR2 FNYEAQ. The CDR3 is CASSSGTGSYNEQFF. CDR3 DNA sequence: TGTGCCAGCAGCTCCGGGACAGGGTCCTACAATGAGCAGTTCTTC.

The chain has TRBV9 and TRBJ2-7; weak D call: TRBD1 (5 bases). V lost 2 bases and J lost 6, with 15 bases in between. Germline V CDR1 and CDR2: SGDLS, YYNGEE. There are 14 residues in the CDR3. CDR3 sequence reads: CASSVGQGFSEQYF. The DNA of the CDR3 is TGTGCCAGCAGCGTCGGGCAGGGCTTTAGCGAGCAGTACTTC.

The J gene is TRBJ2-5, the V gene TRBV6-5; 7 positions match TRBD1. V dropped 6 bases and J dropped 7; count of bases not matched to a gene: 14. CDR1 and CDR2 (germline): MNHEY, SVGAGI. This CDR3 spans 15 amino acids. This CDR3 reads CASRPSWDSPSTQYF. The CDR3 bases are TGTGCCAGCAGACCCTCCTGGGACAGCCCATCGACCCAGTACTTC.

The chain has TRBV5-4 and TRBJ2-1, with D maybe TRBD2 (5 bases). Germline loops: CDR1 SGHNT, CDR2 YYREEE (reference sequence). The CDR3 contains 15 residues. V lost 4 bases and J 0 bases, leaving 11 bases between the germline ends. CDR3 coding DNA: TGTGCCAGCAGCCCGGACGGGATCTCCTACAATGAGCAGTTCTTC. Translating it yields CASSPDGISYNEQFF. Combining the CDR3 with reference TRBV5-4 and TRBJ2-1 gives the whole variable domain ETGVTQSPTHLIKTRGQQVTLRCSSQSGHNTVSWYQQALGQGPQFIFQYYREEENGRGNFPPRFSGLQFPNYSSELNVNALELDDSALYLCASSPDGISYNEQFFGPGTRLTVL.

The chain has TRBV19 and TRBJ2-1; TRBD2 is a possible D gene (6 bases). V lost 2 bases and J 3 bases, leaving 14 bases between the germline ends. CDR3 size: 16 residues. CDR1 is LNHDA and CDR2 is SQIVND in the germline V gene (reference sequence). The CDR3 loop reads CASSISRGRIYNEQFF. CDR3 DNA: TGTGCCAGTAGTATATCGCGGGGTCGGATCTACAATGAGCAGTTCTTC.

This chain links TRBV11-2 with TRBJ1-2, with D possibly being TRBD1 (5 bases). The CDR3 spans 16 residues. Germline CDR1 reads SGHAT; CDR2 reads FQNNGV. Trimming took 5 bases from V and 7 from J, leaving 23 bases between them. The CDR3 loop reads CASSLRQTTTAGGYTF. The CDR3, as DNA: TGTGCCAGCAGCCTGCGACAGACAACCACCGCCGGTGGCTACACCTTC.

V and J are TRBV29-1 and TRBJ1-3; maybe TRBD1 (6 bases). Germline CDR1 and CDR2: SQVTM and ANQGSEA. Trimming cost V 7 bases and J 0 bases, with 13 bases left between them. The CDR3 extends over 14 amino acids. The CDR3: CSAEGVSSGNTIYF. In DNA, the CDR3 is TGCAGCGCCGAGGGGGTCAGCTCTGGAAACACCATATATTTT.

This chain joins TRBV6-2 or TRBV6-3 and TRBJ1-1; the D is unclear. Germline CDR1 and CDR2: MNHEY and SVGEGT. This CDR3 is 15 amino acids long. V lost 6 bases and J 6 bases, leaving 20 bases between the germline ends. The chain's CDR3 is CASSQLARRAAEAFF. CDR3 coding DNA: TGTGCCAGCAGCCAATTAGCTAGGAGGGCCGCTGAAGCTTTCTTT.

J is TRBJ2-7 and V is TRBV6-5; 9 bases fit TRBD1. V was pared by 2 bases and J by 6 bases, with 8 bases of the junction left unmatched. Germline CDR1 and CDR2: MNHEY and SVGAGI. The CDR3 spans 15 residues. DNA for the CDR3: TGTGCCAGCAGTTACCCGGGACAGGGAAGGTCCGAGCAGTACTTC. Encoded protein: CASSYPGQGRSEQYF.

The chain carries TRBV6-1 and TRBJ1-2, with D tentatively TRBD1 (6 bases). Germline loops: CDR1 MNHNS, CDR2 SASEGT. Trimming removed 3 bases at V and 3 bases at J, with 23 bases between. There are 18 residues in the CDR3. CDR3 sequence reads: CASSDGLPSLRGHYGYTF. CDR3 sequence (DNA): TGTGCCAGCAGTGATGGCCTACCATCTCTCAGGGGCCACTATGGCTACACCTTC.

The CDR3 loop is CASNPTGWYEQYF. The CDR3 DNA sequence: TGTGCCAGCAACCCGACAGGGTGGTACGAGCAGTACTTC. The chain is built from TRBV5-5 and TRBJ2-7, with 7 positions matching TRBD1. The trim removed 6 bases at V and 4 bases at J, leaving 7 bases unmatched. CDR1 and CDR2 (germline): SGHKS, YYEKEE (reference sequence). CDR3 size: 13 residues.

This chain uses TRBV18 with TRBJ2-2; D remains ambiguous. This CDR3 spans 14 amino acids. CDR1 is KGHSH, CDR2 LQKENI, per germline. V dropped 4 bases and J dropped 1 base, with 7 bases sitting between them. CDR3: CASSLAQNTGELFF. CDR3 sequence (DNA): TGTGCCAGCTCACTAGCCCAGAACACCGGGGAGCTGTTTTTT.

The CDR3 nucleotides are TGTGCCAGCAGCCAAGGCAGGGGACCCTACGAGCAGTACTTC. Residues: CASSQGRGPYEQYF. The V and J genes are TRBV14 and TRBJ2-7, with D possibly being TRBD1 (6 bases). The CDR3 covers 14 residues. V gave up 1 base and J gave up 2 bases, with 9 bases separating them. Germline V gene lookup returns CDR1 SGHDN and CDR2 FVKESK.

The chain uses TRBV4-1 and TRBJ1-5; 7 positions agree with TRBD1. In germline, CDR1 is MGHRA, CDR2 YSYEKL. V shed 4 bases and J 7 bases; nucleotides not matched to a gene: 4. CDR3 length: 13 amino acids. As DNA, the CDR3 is TGCGCCAGCAGCCGACAGGGTGGGCAGCCCCAGCATTTT. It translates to CASSRQGGQPQHF.

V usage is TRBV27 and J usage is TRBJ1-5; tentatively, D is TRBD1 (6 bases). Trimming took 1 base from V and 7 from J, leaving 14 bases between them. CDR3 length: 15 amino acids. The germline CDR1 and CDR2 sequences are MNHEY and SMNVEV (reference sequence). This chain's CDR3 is CASSLLGGAGQPQHF. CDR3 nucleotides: TGTGCCAGCAGTTTATTAGGGGGGGCTGGGCAGCCCCAGCATTTT.

This chain's CDR3 is CASSPKTGFGTEAFF. CDR3 coding DNA: TGTGCCAGTAGTCCTAAGACGGGGTTTGGGACTGAAGCTTTCTTT. The chain links TRBV19 to TRBJ1-1, with D unresolved. The V end lost 5 bases, the J end lost 5 bases, and 18 bases lay between the germline ends. The CDR3 extends over 15 amino acids. From germline, CDR1 is LNHDA and CDR2 SQIVND (reference sequence). Supplemented by reference TRBV19 and TRBJ1-1, the full variable domain reads DGGITQSPKYLFRKEGQNVTLSCEQNLNHDAMYWYRQDPGQGLRLIYYSQIVNDFQKGDIAEGYSVSREKKESFPLTVTSAQKNPTAFYLCASSPKTGFGTEAFFGQGTRLTVV.

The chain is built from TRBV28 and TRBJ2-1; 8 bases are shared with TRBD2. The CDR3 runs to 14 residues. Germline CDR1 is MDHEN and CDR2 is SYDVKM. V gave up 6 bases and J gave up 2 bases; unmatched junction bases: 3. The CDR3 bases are TGTGCCAGCAGAGGACTAGCTCCCTACAATGAGCAGTTCTTC. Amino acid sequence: CASRGLAPYNEQFF.

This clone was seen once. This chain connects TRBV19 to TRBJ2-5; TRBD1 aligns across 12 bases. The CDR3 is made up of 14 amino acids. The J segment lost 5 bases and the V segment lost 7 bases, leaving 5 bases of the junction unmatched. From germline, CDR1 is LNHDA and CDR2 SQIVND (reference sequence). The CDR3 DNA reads TGTGCCAGTAACCCCGGGACAGGGGGCGAGACCCAGTACTTC. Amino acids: CASNPGTGGETQYF.

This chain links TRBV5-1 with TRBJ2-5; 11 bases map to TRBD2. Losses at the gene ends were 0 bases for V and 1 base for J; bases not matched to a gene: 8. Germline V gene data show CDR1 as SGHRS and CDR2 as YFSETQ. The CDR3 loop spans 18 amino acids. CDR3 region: CASSLGGTSGAFQETQYF. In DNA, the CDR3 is TGCGCCAGCAGCTTGGGTGGGACTAGCGGTGCCTTCCAAGAGACCCAGTACTTC.

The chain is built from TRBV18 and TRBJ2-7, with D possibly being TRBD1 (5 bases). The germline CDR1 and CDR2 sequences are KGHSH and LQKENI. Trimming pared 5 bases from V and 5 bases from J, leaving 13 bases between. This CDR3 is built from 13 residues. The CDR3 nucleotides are TGTGCCAGCTCATCCGGGTGGGGCGACGAGCAGTACTTC. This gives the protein CASSSGWGDEQYF.

The CDR3 spells CATTAGLAGSDTQYF. The DNA for the CDR3 is TGTGCCACGACTGCAGGGCTAGCGGGATCAGATACGCAGTATTTT. The chain recombines TRBV5-8 with TRBJ2-3; TRBD2 agrees at 9 bases. The CDR3 extends over 15 amino acids. Losses at the gene ends were 9 bases for V and 4 bases for J; bases not matched to a gene: 12. The germline gives CDR1 SGHTS, CDR2 YDEGEE.

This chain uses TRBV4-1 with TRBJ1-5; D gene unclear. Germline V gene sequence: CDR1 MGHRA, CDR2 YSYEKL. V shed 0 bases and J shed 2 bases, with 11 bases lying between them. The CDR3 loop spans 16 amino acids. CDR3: CASSQDPGSGNQPQHF. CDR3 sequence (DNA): TGCGCCAGCAGCCAAGATCCGGGGTCGGGCAATCAGCCCCAGCATTTT.

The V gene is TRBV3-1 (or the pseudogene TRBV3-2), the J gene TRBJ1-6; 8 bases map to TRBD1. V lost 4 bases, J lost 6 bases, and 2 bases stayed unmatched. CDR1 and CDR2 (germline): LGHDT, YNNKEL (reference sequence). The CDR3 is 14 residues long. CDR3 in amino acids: CASSPDRGNSPLHF. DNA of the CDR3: TGTGCCAGCAGCCCAGACAGGGGTAATTCACCCCTCCACTTT.

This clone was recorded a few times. The CDR3 bases are TGCGCCAGCAGTGATGCAGGGGGCAATCAGCCCCAGCATTTT. It codes for CASSDAGGNQPQHF. This chain uses TRBV10-2 with TRBJ1-5, with D possibly being TRBD1 (6 bases). Germline V gives CDR1 WSHSY, CDR2 SAAADI. V shed 3 bases and J shed 2 bases, with 8 bases lying between them. The CDR3 has 14 amino acids.

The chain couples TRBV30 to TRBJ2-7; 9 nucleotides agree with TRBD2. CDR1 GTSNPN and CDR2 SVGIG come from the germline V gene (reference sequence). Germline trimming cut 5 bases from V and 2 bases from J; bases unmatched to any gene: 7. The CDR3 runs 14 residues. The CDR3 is CAWQSGRPPYEQYF. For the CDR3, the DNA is TGTGCCTGGCAAAGCGGGAGGCCCCCCTACGAGCAGTACTTC. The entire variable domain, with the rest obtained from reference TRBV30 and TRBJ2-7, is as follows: SQTIHQWPATLVQPVGSPLSLECTVEGTSNPNLYWYRQAAGRGLQLLFYSVGIGQISSEVPQNLSASRPQDRQFILSSKKLLLSDSGFYLCAWQSGRPPYEQYFGPGTRLTVT.

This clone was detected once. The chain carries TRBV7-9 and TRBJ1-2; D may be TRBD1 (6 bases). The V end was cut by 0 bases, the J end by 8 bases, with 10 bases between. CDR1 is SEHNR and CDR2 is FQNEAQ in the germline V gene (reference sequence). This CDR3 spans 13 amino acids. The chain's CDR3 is CASSLAQGRGYTF. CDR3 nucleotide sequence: TGTGCCAGCAGCTTAGCACAGGGAAGAGGCTACACCTTC. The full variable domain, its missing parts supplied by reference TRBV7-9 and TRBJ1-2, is DTGVSQNPRHKITKRGQNVTFRCDPISEHNRLYWYRQTLGQGPEFLTYFQNEAQLEKSRLLSDRFSAERPKGSFSTLEIQRTEQGDSAMYLCASSLAQGRGYTFGSGTRLTVV.

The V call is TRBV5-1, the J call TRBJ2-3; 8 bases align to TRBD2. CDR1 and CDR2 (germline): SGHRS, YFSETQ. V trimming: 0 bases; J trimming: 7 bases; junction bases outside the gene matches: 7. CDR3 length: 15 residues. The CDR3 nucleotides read TGCGCCAGCAGCTTGGGCACGACTAGCGCAAATACGCAGTATTTT. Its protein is CASSLGTTSANTQYF. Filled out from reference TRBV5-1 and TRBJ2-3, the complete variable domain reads KAGVTQTPRYLIKTRGQQVTLSCSPISGHRSVSWYQQTPGQGLQFLFEYFSETQRNKGNFPGRFSGRQFSNSRSEMNVSTLELGDSALYLCASSLGTTSANTQYFGPGTRLTVL.

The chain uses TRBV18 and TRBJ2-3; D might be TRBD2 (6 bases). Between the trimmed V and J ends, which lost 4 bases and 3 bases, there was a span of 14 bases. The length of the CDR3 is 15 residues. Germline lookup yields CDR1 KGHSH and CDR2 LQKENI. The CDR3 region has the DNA TGTGCCAGCTCACGCGGGAAGGGGAGGACAGATACGCAGTATTTT. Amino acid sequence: CASSRGKGRTDTQYF.

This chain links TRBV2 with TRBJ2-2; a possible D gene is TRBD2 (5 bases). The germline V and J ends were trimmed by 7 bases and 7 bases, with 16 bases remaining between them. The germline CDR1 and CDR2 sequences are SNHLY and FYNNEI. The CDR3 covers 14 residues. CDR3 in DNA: TGTGCCAGCAACATACTAGAGGTCCGCGGGGAGCTGTTTTTT. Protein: CASNILEVRGELFF. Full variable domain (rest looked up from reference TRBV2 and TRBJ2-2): EPEVTQTPSHQVTQMGQEVILRCVPISNHLYFYWYRQILGQKVEFLVSFYNNEISEKSEIFDDQFSVERPDGSNFTLKIRSTKLEDSAMYFCASNILEVRGELFFGEGSRLTVL.

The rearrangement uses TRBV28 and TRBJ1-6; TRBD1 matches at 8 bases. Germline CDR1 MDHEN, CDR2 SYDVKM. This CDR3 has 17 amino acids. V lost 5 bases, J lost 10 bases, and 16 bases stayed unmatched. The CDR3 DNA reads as TGTGCCAGCAGTCCACGCCGACAGGGGTTGAGCGGCTCACCCCTCCACTTT. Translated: CASSPRRQGLSGSPLHF.